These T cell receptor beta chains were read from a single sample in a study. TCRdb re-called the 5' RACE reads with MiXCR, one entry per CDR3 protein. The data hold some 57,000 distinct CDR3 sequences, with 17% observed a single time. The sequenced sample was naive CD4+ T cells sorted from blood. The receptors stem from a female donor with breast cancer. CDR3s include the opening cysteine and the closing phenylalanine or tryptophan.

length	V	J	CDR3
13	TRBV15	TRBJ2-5	CATGQGAEETQYF
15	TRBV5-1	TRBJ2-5	CASSRGTGGQETQYF
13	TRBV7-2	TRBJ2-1	CASSLGRVNEQFF
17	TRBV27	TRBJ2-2	CASSRIAGGFDTGELFF
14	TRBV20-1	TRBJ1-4	CSARDSGGGEKLFF
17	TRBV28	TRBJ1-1	CASSPSRWGRAETEAFF
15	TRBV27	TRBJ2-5	CASRMKLAGPETQYF
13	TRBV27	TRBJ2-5	CASRGHLQETQYF
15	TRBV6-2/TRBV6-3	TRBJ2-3	CASSSTSYDVDTQYF
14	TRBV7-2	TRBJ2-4	CASSLASGGGIQYF
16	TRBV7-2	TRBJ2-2	CASSSGTALNTGELFF
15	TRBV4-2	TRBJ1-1	CASSPTKARVSEAFF
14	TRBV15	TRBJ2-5	CATSKRELLETQYF
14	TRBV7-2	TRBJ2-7	CASSLQGIWYEQYF
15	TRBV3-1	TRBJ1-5	CASSQGTGYYQPQHF
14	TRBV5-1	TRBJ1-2	CASSLMVGAYGYTF
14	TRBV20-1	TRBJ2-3	CSAVAGGPTDTQYF
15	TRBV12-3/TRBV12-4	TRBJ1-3	CASNHRRISGNTIYF
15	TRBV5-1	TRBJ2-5	CASSLAQGFLETQYF
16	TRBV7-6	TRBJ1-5	CASSLSGLHGNQPQHF
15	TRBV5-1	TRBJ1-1	CASSLATGLETEAFF
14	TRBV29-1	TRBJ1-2	CSAASQTVNYGYTF
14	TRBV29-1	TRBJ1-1	CSVEVGGLDTEAFF
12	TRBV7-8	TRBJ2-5	CASSTTGETQYF
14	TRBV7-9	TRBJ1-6	CASSLAGGNSPLHF
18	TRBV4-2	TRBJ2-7	CASSPRGGLAGGMDEQYF
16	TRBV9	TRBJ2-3	CASSPLDGSRTDTQYF
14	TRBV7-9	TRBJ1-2	CASSLDVRDYGYTF
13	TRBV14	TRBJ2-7	CASSQDMRNPIIF
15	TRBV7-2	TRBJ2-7	CASSQSRGEIYEQYF
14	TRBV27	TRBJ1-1	CAIPHRRLNTEAFF
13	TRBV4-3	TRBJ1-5	CASSQADRAPQHF
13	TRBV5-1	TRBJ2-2	CASRGTNTGELFF
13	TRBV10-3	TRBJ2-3	CAISASRGDHQAF
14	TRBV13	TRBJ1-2	CASTGRGADYGYTF
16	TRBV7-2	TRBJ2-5	CASSLAGRGRQETQYF
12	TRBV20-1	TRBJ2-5	CSLTGTKETQYF
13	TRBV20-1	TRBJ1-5	CSAKDSPNQPQHF
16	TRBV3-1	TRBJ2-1	CASSGWTSGDSNEQFF
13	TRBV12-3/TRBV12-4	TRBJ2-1	CASRTGTYNEQFF
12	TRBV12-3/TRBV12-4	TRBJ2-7	CASSAGGYEQYF
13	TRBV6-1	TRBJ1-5	CASAVGGYQPQHF
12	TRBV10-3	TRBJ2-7	CAISESEYEQYF
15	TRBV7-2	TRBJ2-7	CASSLQGGKDYEQYF
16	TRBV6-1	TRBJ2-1	CASSELAGGPYNEQFF
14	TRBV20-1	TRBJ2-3	CSARESGVTDTQYF
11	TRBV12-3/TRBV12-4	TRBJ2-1	CASSLSDEQLF
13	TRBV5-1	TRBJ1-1	CASSLQRATEAFF
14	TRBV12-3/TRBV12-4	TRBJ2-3	CASSPQGRADTQYF
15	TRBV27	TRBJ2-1	CASSLYRQGNNEQFF
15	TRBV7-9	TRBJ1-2	CASSYPGRPNYGYTF
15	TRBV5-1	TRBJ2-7	CASSLSGDREYEQYF
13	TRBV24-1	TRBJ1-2	CATSEDRYYGYTF
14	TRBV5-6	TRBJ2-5	CASSSQRATLVQYF
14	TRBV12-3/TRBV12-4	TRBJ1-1	CASSWTGVDTEAFF
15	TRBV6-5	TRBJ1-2	CASSYSAGRYYGYTF
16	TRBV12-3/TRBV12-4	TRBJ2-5	CASSITRTNFQETQYF
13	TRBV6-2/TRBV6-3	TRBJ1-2	CACSYWQSYGYTF
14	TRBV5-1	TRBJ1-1	CASSLMAANTEAFF